The T cell receptor beta chain under discussion was sequenced for a study of cytomegalovirus exposure and HLA in healthy donors. Across the study: About 85 million unique TCRs from HLA-typed donors were held in an early release of data. Study-level findings and limits: Sequencing depth roughly uniform across donors was assumed in presence/absence analyses. Among the most significant clusters, several appeared linked to common viral pathogens in a later analysis.

Concerning this clone: Antigen unknown.

CDR3 length: 16 residues. The V end lost 0 bases, the J end lost 0 bases, and 9 bases lay between the germline ends. Germline V lookup: CDR1 SGHTA, CDR2 FQGNSA. Primers included in the PCR were 60 Vbeta and 13 Jbeta primers. The data were produced by immunoSEQ multiplex PCR, yet TCRdb's version contains in-frame clones alone and is incomplete. The sample lists some 90,000 clones; approximately 81% were seen once. The genes are TRBV7-2 and TRBJ2-1; a weak D match, TRBD2 (5 bases). Source material: PBMCs. The clonotype comes from a woman in her 70s in good health and CMV-seropositive. This CDR3 reads CASSLAPGSSYNEQFF. The CDR3 DNA reads as TGTGCCAGCAGCTTAGCGCCGGGGAGCTCCTACAATGAGCAGTTCTTC.